These T cell receptor beta chains were read from a single sample in a study of T cells after posttransplantation cyclophosphamide. Measured with immunoSEQ multiplex PCR; TCRdb has only the in-frame clones, and not every one. The data show some 10,000 clones, with approximately 86% seen just once and less than 35% held by the top ten. This specimen was CD4+ T cells sorted from PBMCs, taken after allogeneic stem cell transplant with posttransplant cyclophosphamide. The source is a male patient aged 25-45 years who received an allogeneic stem cell transplant from a related donor, was CMV-positive, and had acute GVHD only. Part of the T cell pool may stem from the graft donor. Each CDR3 is given with its conserved first and last residue. Each record gives: D gene, J gene, clone size, V gene, CDR3 protein, CDR3 DNA. D genes are given only for firm matches. Clone size, where shown, is once, few, many, or a class for clones that have expanded.

TRBD1,TRBJ1-1,.,TRBV29-1,CSIKTGMNTEAFF,TGCAGCATAAAGACAGGGATGAACACTGAAGCTTTCTTT
TRBD1,TRBJ2-2,.,TRBV5-4,CASSQGQGSTGELFF,TGTGCCAGCAGCCAAGGACAGGGTAGCACCGGGGAGCTGTTTTTT
.,TRBJ2-7,.,TRBV28,CASSLQGYEQYF,TGTGCCAGCAGTTTACAGGGCTACGAGCAGTACTTC
.,TRBJ2-1,.,TRBV28,CASGRSYNEQFF,TGTGCCAGCGGGAGATCCTACAATGAGCAGTTCTTC
TRBD2,TRBJ2-5,.,TRBV7-2,CASSLASGGVETQYF,TGTGCCAGCAGCTTGGCTAGCGGGGGGGTCGAGACCCAGTACTTC
.,TRBJ2-2,.,TRBV11-2,CASSSLPGELFF,TGTGCCAGCAGCTCCCTCCCCGGGGAGCTGTTTTTT
.,TRBJ1-2,once,TRBV21-1,CASSTLVNYGYTF,TGTGCCAGCAGCACACTCGTTAACTATGGCTACACCTTC
.,TRBJ2-1,.,TRBV29-1,CSVRGLASNEQFF,TGCAGCGTGCGCGGGTTAGCCAGCAATGAGCAGTTCTTC
TRBD2,TRBJ2-2,.,TRBV7-2,CASSPRIRGGGGELFF,TGTGCCAGCAGCCCCCGTATTCGCGGGGGAGGCGGGGAGCTGTTTTTT
.,TRBJ2-2,.,TRBV5-5,CASSLLVYRVGTGELFF,TGTGCCAGCAGCTTGTTGGTTTACAGGGTGGGCACCGGGGAGCTGTTTTTT
.,TRBJ1-3,.,TRBV27,CASSLSGRGSGNTIYF,TGTGCCAGCAGTTTAAGTGGTAGGGGATCTGGAAACACCATATATTTT
.,TRBJ1-2,.,TRBV6-5,CASSGTGGGYTF,TGTGCCAGCAGTGGGACGGGGGGGGGCTACACCTTC
.,TRBJ2-7,.,TRBV7-6,CASSLAAVTLYEQYF,TGTGCCAGCAGCTTAGCAGCCGTCACTCTGTACGAGCAGTACTTC
TRBD2,TRBJ2-5,once,TRBV5-1,CASSRRSGGQETQYF,TGCGCCAGCAGCCGGCGGAGCGGGGGCCAAGAGACCCAGTACTTC
TRBD2,TRBJ2-3,.,TRBV18,CASSRLAGTDTQYF,TGTGCCAGCTCACGACTAGCGGGGACAGATACGCAGTATTTT
TRBD2,TRBJ2-5,.,TRBV4-2,CASSLIAGGNDGTQYF,TGTGCCAGCAGCCTGATAGCGGGGGGGAATGATGGGACCCAGTACTTC
.,TRBJ2-3,.,TRBV29-1,CSVVGAGPDTQYF,TGCAGCGTTGTAGGGGCCGGGCCAGATACGCAGTATTTT
.,TRBJ2-3,.,TRBV7-2,CASSSSGQPDTQYF,TGTGCCAGCAGCTCCTCTGGACAGCCAGATACGCAGTATTTT
TRBD1,TRBJ1-2,.,TRBV10-3,CAINVGGQYYGYTF,TGTGCCATCAATGTCGGGGGACAGTACTATGGCTACACCTTC
TRBD1,TRBJ2-7,.,TRBV12-5,CASGTGSYEQYF,TGTGCTAGCGGGACAGGGAGCTACGAGCAGTACTTC
.,TRBJ1-1,.,TRBV4-1,CASSRQIGDTEAFF,TGCGCCAGCAGCAGACAGATAGGGGACACTGAAGCTTTCTTT
.,TRBJ2-7,.,TRBV19,CASRGLDSYEQYF,TGTGCCAGTCGAGGGCTAGACTCCTACGAGCAGTACTTC
TRBD2,TRBJ2-7,.,TRBV2,CASSERAWSGGPYEQYF,TGTGCCAGCAGTGAAAGGGCGTGGAGCGGGGGCCCCTACGAGCAGTACTTC